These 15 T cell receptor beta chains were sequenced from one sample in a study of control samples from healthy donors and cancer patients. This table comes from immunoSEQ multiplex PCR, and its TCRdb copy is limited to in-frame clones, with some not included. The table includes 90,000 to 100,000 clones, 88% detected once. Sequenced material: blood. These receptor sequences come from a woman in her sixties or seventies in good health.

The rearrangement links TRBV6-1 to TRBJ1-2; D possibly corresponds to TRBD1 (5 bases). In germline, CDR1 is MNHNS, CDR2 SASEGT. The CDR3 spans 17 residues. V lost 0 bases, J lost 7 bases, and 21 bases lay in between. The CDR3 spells CASSEASGGPSYGGYTF. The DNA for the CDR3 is TGTGCCAGCAGTGAAGCGTCGGGGGGACCGTCCTATGGTGGCTACACCTTC.

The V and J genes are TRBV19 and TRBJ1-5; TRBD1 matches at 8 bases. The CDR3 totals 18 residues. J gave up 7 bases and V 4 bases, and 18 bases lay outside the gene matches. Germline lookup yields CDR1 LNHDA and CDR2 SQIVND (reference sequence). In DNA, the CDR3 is TGTGCCAGTAGTACCACCCGACCGGACAGGGTCAGGGGCCAGCCCCAGCATTTT. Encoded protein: CASSTTRPDRVRGQPQHF.

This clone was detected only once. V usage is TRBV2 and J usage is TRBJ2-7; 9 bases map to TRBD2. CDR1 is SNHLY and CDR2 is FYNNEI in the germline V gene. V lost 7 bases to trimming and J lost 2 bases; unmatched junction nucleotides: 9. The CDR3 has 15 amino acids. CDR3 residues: CASKFLLAGAYEQYF. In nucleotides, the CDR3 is TGTGCCAGCAAATTTTTACTAGCGGGCGCCTACGAGCAGTACTTC.

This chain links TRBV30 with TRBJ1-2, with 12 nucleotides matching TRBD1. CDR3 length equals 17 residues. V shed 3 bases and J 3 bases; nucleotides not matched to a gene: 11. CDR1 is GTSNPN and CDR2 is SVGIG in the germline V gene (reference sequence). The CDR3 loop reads CAWSPPGQGARDYGYTF. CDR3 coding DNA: TGTGCCTGGAGCCCACCGGGACAGGGGGCGAGGGACTATGGCTACACCTTC.

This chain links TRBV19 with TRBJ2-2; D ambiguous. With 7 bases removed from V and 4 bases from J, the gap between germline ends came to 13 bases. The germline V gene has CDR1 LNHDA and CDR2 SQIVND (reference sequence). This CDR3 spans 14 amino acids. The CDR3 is CASTIVAVTGELFF. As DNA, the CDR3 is TGTGCCAGTACAATTGTGGCGGTCACCGGGGAGCTGTTTTTT.

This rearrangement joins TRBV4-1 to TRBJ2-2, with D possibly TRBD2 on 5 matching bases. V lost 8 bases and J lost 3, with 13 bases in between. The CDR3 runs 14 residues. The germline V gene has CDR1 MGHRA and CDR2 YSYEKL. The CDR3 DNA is TGCGCCAGCTCGCTAGCTTTCGACACCGGGGAGCTGTTTTTT. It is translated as CASSLAFDTGELFF.

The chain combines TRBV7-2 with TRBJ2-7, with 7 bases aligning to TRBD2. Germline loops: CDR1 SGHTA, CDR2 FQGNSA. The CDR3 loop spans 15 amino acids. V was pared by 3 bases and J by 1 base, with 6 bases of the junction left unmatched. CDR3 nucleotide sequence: TGTGCCAGCAGCTTTGCGGGAGTTGGTTCCTACGAGCAGTACTTC. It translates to CASSFAGVGSYEQYF.

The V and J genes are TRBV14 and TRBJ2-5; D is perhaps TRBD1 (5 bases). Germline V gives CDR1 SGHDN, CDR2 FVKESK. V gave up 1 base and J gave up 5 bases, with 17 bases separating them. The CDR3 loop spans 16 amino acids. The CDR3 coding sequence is TGTGCCAGCAGCCAAGTCACAGGACCTCGGCGGGAGACCCAGTACTTC. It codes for CASSQVTGPRRETQYF.

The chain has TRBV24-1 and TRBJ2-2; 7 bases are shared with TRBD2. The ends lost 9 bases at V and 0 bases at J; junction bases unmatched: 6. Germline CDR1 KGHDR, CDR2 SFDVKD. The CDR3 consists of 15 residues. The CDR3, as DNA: TGTGCCACCCGTGGGGGGGGTTCGAACACCGGGGAGCTGTTTTTT. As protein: CATRGGGSNTGELFF.

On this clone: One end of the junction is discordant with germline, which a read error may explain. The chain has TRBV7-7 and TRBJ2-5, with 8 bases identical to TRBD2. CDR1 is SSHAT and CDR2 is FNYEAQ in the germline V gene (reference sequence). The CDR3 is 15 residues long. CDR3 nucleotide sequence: TGTGCTAGCAGCCCCTACCCAACGAGCGGGGGGACCCAGTACTTC. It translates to CASSPYPTSGGTQYF.

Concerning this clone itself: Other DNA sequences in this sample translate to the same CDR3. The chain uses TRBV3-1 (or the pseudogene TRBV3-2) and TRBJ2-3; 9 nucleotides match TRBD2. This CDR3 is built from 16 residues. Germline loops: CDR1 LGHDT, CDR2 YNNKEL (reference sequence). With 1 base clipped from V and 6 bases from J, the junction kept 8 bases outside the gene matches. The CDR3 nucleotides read TGTGCCAGCAGCCAAGTAGGGCGGGGGGGTCCGGATACGCAGTATTTT. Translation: CASSQVGRGGPDTQYF.

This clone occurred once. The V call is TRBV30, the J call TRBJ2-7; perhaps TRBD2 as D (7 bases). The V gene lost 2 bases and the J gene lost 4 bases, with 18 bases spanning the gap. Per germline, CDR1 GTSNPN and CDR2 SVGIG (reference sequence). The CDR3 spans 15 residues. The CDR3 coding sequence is TGTGCCTGGAGTAAAGGGGGGGGCGATCCGTACGAGCAGTACTTC. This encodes CAWSKGGGDPYEQYF. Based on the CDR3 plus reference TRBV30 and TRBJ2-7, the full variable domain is SQTIHQWPATLVQPVGSPLSLECTVEGTSNPNLYWYRQAAGRGLQLLFYSVGIGQISSEVPQNLSASRPQDRQFILSSKKLLLSDSGFYLCAWSKGGGDPYEQYFGPGTRLTVT.

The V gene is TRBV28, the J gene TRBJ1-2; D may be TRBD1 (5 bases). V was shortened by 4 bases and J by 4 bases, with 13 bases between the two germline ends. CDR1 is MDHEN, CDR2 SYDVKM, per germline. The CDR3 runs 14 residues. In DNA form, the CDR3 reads TGTGCCAGCAGTTCTGGGGGAGTCAGCTATGGCTACACCTTC. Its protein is CASSSGGVSYGYTF.

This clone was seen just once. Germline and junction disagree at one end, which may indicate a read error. The CDR3 sequence: CASREGDIPYNEQFF. CDR3 nucleotides: TGTGCCAGCAGGGAAGGGGATATCCCCTACAATGAGCAGTTCTTC. The chain is built from TRBV6-1 and TRBJ2-1; perhaps TRBD1 as D (5 bases). Germline lookup yields CDR1 MNHNS and CDR2 SASEGT. The CDR3 contains 15 residues.

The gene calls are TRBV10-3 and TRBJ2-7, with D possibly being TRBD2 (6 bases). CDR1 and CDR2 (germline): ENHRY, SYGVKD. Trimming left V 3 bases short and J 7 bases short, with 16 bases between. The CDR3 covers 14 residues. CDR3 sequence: CAISDGGATGEQYF. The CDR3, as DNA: TGTGCCATCAGTGACGGAGGGGCCACGGGGGAGCAGTACTTC.